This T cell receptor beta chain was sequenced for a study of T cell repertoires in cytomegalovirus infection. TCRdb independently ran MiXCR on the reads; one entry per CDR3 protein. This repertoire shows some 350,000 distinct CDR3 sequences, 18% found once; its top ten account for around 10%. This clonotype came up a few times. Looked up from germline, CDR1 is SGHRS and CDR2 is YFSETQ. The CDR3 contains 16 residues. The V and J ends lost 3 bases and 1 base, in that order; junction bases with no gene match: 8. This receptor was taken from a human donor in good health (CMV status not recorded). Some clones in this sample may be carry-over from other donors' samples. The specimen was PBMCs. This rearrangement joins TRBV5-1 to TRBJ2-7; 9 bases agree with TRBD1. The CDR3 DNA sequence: TGCGCCAGCAGCTCAAACCCGGGACAGGGTTCCTACGAGCAGTACTTC. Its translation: CASSSNPGQGSYEQYF.